Following are 7 T cell receptor beta chains from one sample sequenced in a study of Graves' ophthalmopathy and Graves' hyperthyroidism. The sequenced template was RNA, covering the TCR beta CDR3 region. The first round was an RT-PCR with HTBI primers, and the second round was a multiplex PCR. TCRdb fed the multiplex PCR reads into MiXCR, producing one record per CDR3 protein. The sample shows 740,000 or so distinct CDR3 sequences, roughly 41% of them seen only once. Sequencing was carried out using peripheral blood. The receptors originated from an adult man with Graves' ophthalmopathy.

This clonotype showed up just a few times. The rearrangement joins TRBV2 to TRBJ1-5; D is unclear. The CDR3 runs 15 residues. Trimming cost V 5 bases and J 0 bases, with 11 bases left between them. Germline-derived CDR1 and CDR2 are SNHLY and FYNNEI. CDR3: CASSYLDGSNQPQHF. The CDR3 DNA is TGTGCCAGCAGTTACCTGGACGGTAGCAATCAGCCCCAGCATTTT.

The chain uses TRBV19 and TRBJ2-7; D is perhaps TRBD1 or TRBD2 (5 bases each). Per germline, CDR1 LNHDA and CDR2 SQIVND (reference sequence). The CDR3 totals 13 residues. V dropped 5 bases and J dropped 6 bases, with 14 bases sitting between them. DNA for the CDR3: TGTGCCAGTAGTCTCCGGGGCGACCCCGAGCAGTACTTC. Protein product: CASSLRGDPEQYF.

This clonotype was observed once. This chain uses TRBV7-3 with TRBJ2-7; TRBD2 matches 7 bases. V lost 2 bases and J lost 3; bases outside the gene matches: 7. In germline, CDR1 is SGHTA, CDR2 FQGTGA. The CDR3 loop spans 15 amino acids. CDR3 sequence (DNA): TGTGCCAGCAGCTTAGTGGGAGGGAGCGGCTACGAGCAGTACTTC. Its protein is CASSLVGGSGYEQYF.

This chain links TRBV15 with TRBJ1-6, with TRBD1 identical over 9 bases. V shed 2 bases and J 9 bases; nucleotides not matched to a gene: 5. This CDR3 comprises 15 residues. CDR1 is LNHNV and CDR2 is YYDKDF in the germline V gene (reference sequence). For the CDR3, the DNA is TGTGCCACCAGCAGACGGACAGGGGCTGTTTCACCCCTCCACTTT. The encoded protein is CATSRRTGAVSPLHF.

V is TRBV25-1 and J is TRBJ2-7, with D perhaps TRBD1 (6 bases). The V and J ends lost 6 bases and 3 bases respectively, with 27 bases between them. CDR3 length: 18 amino acids. Per germline, CDR1 MGHDK and CDR2 SYGVNS. The CDR3 bases are TGTGCCAGCAGCTTGGCCTTAGCGATTCCGGACAGAAGCTACGAGCAGTACTTC. Encoded protein: CASSLALAIPDRSYEQYF.

This clonotype was seen only a few times. The gene calls are TRBV7-2 and TRBJ1-1; TRBD1 might be the D (6 bases). V lost 6 bases and J lost 10, with 15 bases in between. CDR3 length equals 12 residues. Germline V CDR1 and CDR2: SGHTA, FQGNSA. CDR3 DNA: TGTGCCAGCAGTGAAGGCGGGGGGCCAGCTTTCTTT. This translates into CASSEGGGPAFF.

This clonotype was counted only a few times. V gene TRBV7-9 combines with J gene TRBJ2-2, with 7 bases fitting TRBD2. This CDR3 is built from 17 residues. V lost 5 bases, J lost 3 bases, and 12 bases stayed unmatched. Germline V gives CDR1 SEHNR, CDR2 FQNEAQ (reference sequence). Here the CDR3 reads CASSPQAPGRDTGELFF. The DNA for the CDR3 is TGTGCCAGCAGCCCGCAAGCCCCAGGGAGGGACACCGGGGAGCTGTTTTTT.